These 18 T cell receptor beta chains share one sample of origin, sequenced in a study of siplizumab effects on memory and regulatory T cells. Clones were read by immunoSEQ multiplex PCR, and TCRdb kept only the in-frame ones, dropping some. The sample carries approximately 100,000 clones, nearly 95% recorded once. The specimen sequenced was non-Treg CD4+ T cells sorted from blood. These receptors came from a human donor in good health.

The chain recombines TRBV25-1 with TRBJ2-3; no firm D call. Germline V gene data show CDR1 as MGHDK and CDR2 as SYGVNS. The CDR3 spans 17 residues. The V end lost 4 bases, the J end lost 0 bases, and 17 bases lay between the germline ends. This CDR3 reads CASSAGLGGESTDTQYF. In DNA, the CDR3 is TGTGCCAGCAGTGCGGGCTTGGGCGGAGAAAGCACAGATACGCAGTATTTT.

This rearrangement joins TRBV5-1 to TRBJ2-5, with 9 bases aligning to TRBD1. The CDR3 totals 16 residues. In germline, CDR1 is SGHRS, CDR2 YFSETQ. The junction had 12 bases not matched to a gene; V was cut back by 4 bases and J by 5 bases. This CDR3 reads CASSAPYRGQRETQYF. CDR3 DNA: TGCGCCAGCAGCGCCCCGTACAGGGGGCAGCGGGAGACCCAGTACTTC.

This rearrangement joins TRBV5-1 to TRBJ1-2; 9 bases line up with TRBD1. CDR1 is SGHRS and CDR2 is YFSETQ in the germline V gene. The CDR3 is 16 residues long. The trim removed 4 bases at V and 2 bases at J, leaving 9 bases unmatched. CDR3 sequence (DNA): TGCGCCAGCAGCAATGGCCGACAGGGGGACAACTATGGCTACACCTTC. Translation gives CASSNGRQGDNYGYTF.

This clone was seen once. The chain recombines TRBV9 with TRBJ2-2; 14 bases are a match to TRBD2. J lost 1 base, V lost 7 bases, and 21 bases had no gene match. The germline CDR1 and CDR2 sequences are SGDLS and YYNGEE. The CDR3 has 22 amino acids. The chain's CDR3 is CASGEQGRLAGGPPLNTGELFF. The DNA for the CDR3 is TGTGCCAGCGGGGAACAGGGCCGACTAGCGGGAGGGCCGCCCTTGAACACCGGGGAGCTGTTTTTT.

CDR3 residues: CASSRGARGTQYF. The CDR3 DNA reads as TGTGCCAGCAGCCGGGGGGCCCGTGGAACCCAGTACTTC. The chain carries TRBV5-6 and TRBJ2-5, with D possibly TRBD2 on 7 matching bases. This CDR3 comprises 13 residues. Germline V lookup: CDR1 SGHDT, CDR2 YYEEEE. Trimming took 4 bases from V and 8 from J, leaving 15 bases between them.

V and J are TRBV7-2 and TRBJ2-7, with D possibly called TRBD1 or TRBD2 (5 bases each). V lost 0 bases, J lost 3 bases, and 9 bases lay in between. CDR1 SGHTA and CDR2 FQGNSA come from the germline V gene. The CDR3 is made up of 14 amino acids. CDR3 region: CASSLAPGSYEQYF. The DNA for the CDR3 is TGTGCCAGCAGCTTAGCGCCAGGGAGCTACGAGCAGTACTTC.

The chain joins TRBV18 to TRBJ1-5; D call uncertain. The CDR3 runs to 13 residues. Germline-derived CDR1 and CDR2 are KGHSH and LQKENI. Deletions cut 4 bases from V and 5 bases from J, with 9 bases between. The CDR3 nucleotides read TGTGCCAGCTCACTAACCCATGATCAGCCCCAGCATTTT. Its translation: CASSLTHDQPQHF.

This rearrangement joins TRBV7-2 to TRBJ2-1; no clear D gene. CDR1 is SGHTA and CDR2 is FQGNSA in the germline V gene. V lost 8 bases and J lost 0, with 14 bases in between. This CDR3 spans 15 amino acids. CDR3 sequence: CASSQVLPSYNEQFF. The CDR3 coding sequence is TGTGCCAGCTCACAAGTCCTTCCCTCCTACAATGAGCAGTTCTTC.

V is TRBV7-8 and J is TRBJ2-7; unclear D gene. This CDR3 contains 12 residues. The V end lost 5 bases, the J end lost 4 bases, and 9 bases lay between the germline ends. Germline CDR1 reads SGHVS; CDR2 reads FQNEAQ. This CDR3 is CASSKTTYEQYF. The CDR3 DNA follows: TGTGCCAGCAGCAAGACGACATACGAGCAGTACTTC.

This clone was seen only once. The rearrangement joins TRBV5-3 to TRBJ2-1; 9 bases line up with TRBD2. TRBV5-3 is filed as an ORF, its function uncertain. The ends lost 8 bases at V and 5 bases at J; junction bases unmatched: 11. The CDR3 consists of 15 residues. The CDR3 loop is CASSLGLAENNEQFF. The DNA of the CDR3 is TGTGCCAGCAGCCTGGGACTAGCTGAGAACAATGAGCAGTTCTTC.

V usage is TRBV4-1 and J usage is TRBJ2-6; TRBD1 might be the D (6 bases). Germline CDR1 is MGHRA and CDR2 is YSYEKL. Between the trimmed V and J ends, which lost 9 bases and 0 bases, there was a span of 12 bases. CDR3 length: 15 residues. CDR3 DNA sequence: TGCGCCAGTCACAGGGAATACTCTGGGGCCAACGTCCTGACTTTC. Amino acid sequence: CASHREYSGANVLTF.

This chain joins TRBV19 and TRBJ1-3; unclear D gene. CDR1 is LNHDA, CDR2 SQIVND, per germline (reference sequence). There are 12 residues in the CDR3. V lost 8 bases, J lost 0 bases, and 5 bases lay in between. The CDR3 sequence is CASSLSGNTIYF. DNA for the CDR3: TGTGCCAGTTCCCTCTCTGGAAACACCATATATTTT.

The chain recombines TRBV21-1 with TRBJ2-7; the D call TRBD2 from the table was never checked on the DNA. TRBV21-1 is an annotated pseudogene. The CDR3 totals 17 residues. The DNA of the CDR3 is TGTGCCAGCAGCAAACACCTTCACCCTAGCGGGCATTACGAGCAGTACTTC. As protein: CASSKHLHPSGHYEQYF.

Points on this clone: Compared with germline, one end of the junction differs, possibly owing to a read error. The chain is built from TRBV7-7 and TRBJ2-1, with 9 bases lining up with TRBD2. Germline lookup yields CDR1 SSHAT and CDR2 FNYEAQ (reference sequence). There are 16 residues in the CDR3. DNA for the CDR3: TGTGCTAGCAGCTTAGGGCGGGAGGGCCGGAACAATGAGCAGTTCTTC. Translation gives CASSLGREGRNNEQFF.

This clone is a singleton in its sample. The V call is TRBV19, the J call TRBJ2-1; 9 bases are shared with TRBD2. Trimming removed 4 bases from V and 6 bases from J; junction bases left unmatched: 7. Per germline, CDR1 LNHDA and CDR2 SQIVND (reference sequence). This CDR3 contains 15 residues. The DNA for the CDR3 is TGTGCCAGTAGTAGGGCGGGAGGGCCTATCAATGAGCAGTTCTTC. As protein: CASSRAGGPINEQFF.

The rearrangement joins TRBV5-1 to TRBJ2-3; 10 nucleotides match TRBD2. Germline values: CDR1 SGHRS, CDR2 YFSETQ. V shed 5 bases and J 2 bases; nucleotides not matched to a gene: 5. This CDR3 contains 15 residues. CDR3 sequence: CASRRGLAATDTQYF. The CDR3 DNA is TGCGCCAGCAGAAGAGGACTAGCGGCCACAGATACGCAGTATTTT.

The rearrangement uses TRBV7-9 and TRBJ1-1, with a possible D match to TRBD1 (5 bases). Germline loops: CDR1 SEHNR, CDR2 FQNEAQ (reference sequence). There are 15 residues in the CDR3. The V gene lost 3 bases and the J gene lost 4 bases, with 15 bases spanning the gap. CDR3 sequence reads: CASSFPAGPGTEAFF. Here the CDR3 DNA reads TGTGCCAGCAGCTTCCCTGCAGGGCCGGGCACTGAAGCTTTCTTT. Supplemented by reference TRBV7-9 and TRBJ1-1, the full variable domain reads DTGVSQNPRHKITKRGQNVTFRCDPISEHNRLYWYRQTLGQGPEFLTYFQNEAQLEKSRLLSDRFSAERPKGSFSTLEIQRTEQGDSAMYLCASSFPAGPGTEAFFGQGTRLTVV.

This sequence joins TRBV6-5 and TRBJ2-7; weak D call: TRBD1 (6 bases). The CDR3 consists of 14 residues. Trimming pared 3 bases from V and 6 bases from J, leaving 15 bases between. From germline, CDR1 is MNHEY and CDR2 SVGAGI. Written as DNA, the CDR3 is TGTGCCAGCAGTTATTCCAGGGGATTGGGCGAGCAGTACTTC. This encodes CASSYSRGLGEQYF.